This TCR beta chain emerged from a study of cytomegalovirus exposure and HLA in healthy donors. Primers for the PCR totalled 60 Vbeta and 13 Jbeta. The assay was immunoSEQ multiplex PCR, and TCRdb's table has in-frame clones only and misses some. The sample lists over 90,000 clones, roughly three quarters seen once, with 8.5% to 10% in the top ten. Comments on this clone: The target antigen is unknown.

Study results and caveats: According to the study, 150 to 200 TCR beta chains were cytomegalovirus-associated.

What was sequenced was PBMCs. The TCR sequence derives from a male donor in good health and CMV-seropositive.

DNA of the CDR3: TGTGCCAGCAGTTCGCTAGGACTAGGCTCCTACAATGAGCAGTTCTTC. Amino acid sequence: CASSSLGLGSYNEQFF. The chain is built from TRBV27 and TRBJ2-1; 7 positions agree with TRBD2. V was clipped by 4 bases and J by 0 bases; unmatched bases: 6. The CDR3 has 16 amino acids. CDR1 is MNHEY, CDR2 SMNVEV, per germline (reference sequence).